A selection of T cell receptor beta chains follows, all from one sample in a study of molecular identifiers for immune sequencing clone quantification. MiXCR, applied by TCRdb to the PCR reads, yields one record per CDR3 protein. The data show about 630,000 distinct CDR3 sequences, less than 30% seen once. What was sequenced was naive CD8+ T cells from blood, with Jurkat cell RNA spiked in. The origin of the receptors is a human donor in good health. Some libraries in this study had Jurkat cell RNA spiked in. Both conserved end residues are part of each CDR3. D genes are given only for firm matches. A row's size may be missing; if present it is once, few, many or a size class.

TRBJ2-3	TRBD2	TRBV6-6	many	CASSWLAGGPRTDTQYF	TGTGCCAGCAGCTGGCTAGCGGGCGGTCCTCGCACAGATACGCAGTATTTT
TRBJ2-7	NA	TRBV6-5	NA	CASSYGSSYERYF	TGTGCCAGCAGTTATGGGAGCTCCTACGAGCGGTACTTC
TRBJ2-2	NA	TRBV9	NA	CASSPEHTGELFF	TGTGCCAGCAGTCCGGAGCACACCGGGGAGCTGTTTTTT
TRBJ2-3	NA	TRBV7-2	many	CASSSTGWSTDTQYF	TGTGCCAGCAGCTCGACAGGTTGGAGCACAGATACGCAGTATTTT
TRBJ1-1	NA	TRBV7-9	NA	CASSLQLARRVGLGTEAFF	TGTGCCAGCAGCTTACAACTGGCAAGACGAGTCGGGTTAGGCACTGAAGCTTTCTTT
TRBJ1-1	NA	TRBV28	many	CASSWARGALNTEAFF	TGTGCCAGCAGTTGGGCGCGGGGGGCCCTGAACACTGAAGCTTTCTTT
TRBJ2-5	NA	TRBV3-1	few	CASSQYGLEETQYF	TGTGCCAGCAGCCAATATGGCCTGGAAGAGACCCAGTACTTC
TRBJ2-1	NA	TRBV24-1	NA	CATPDEQFF	TGTGCCACCCCCGATGAGCAGTTCTTC
TRBJ1-6	NA	TRBV25-1	NA	CASSEGFYSPLHF	TGTGCCAGCAGTGAGGGGTTTTATTCACCCCTCCACTTT
TRBJ2-7	NA	TRBV27	NA	CASSLSGGLSEQYF	TGTGCCAGCAGTTTATCCGGGGGGCTCAGCGAGCAGTACTTC
TRBJ1-1	NA	TRBV29-1	many	CSVVGLGTEAFF	TGCAGCGTTGTGGGGTTGGGCACTGAAGCTTTCTTT
TRBJ2-7	TRBD1	TRBV20-1	many	CSARGQGQHEQYF	TGCAGTGCAAGAGGACAGGGGCAGCACGAGCAGTACTTC
TRBJ2-7	TRBD2	TRBV9	few	CASGVDGDGTSEQYF	TGTGCCAGCGGCGTAGACGGGGATGGGACTAGCGAGCAGTACTTC
TRBJ1-1	NA	TRBV5-1	few	CASSLVRQGNTEAFF	TGCGCCAGCAGCTTGGTAAGGCAGGGGAACACTGAAGCTTTCTTT
TRBJ2-1	NA	TRBV4-1	NA	CASSQDSYNGQFF	TGCGCCAGCAGCCAGGACAGTTACAATGGGCAGTTCTTC
TRBJ1-1	NA	TRBV7-2	few	CASSLGPGDTEAFF	TGTGCCAGCAGCTTAGGCCCCGGGGACACTGAAGCTTTCTTT
TRBJ2-7	NA	TRBV7-9	few	CASIPSSSYEQYF	TGTGCCAGCATCCCATCGAGCTCCTACGAGCAGTACTTC
TRBJ1-1	NA	TRBV30	many	CAWSGGIGPTEAFF	TGTGCCTGGAGTGGGGGGATCGGTCCCACTGAAGCTTTCTTT
TRBJ2-5	NA	TRBV6-5	NA	CASKPGGGGETQYF	TGTGCCAGCAAACCCGGAGGGGGGGGGGAGACCCAGTACTTC
TRBJ2-7	NA	TRBV9	NA	CASSVGGSDTYEQYF	TGTGCCAGCAGCGTAGGGGGGTCTGACACCTACGAGCAGTACTTC
TRBJ1-1	NA	TRBV7-9	many	CASSQTGGQPSRGDTEAFF	TGTGCCAGCAGCCAAACCGGAGGACAACCTTCGCGAGGGGACACTGAAGCTTTCTTT
TRBJ2-7	NA	TRBV28	many	CASSFSGGTAYEQYF	TGTGCCAGCAGTTTTTCTGGCGGGACTGCCTACGAGCAGTACTTC
TRBJ2-7	TRBD1	TRBV10-3	many	CAISEPGQGANEQYF	TGTGCCATCAGTGAGCCGGGACAGGGGGCGAACGAGCAGTACTTC
TRBJ2-7	TRBD2	TRBV9	NA	CASSAGTSGAPAYEQYF	TGTGCCAGCAGCGCCGGGACTAGCGGGGCGCCCGCCTACGAGCAGTACTTC
TRBJ2-1	TRBD2	TRBV20-1	few	CSARGRTSGYNEQFF	TGCAGTGCTAGAGGGAGGACTAGCGGATACAATGAGCAGTTCTTC
TRBJ2-1	NA	TRBV27	few	CASSFRGVDNEQFF	TGTGCCAGCAGTTTTCGAGGGGTTGACAATGAGCAGTTCTTC
TRBJ2-7	NA	TRBV28	many	CASSSGHLNDEQYF	TGTGCCAGCAGTTCCGGGCACCTCAACGACGAGCAGTACTTC
TRBJ2-1	NA	TRBV24-1	NA	CATSDSGLALHNEQFF	TGTGCCACCAGTGATTCGGGACTTGCACTTCACAATGAGCAGTTCTTC
TRBJ2-7	TRBD2	TRBV28	many	CASSLLKLAGLHEQYF	TGTGCCAGCAGCCTCCTAAAACTAGCGGGATTGCACGAGCAGTACTTC
TRBJ1-1	NA	TRBV7-9	few	CASSLVGGPTEAFF	TGTGCCAGCAGCTTAGTTGGGGGGCCCACTGAAGCTTTCTTT
TRBJ2-3	NA	TRBV7-8	many	CASSLLELVGITRQDTQYF	TGTGCCAGCAGCTTACTCGAGCTAGTTGGAATAACGCGCCAAGATACGCAGTATTTT
TRBJ2-3	NA	TRBV5-1	NA	CASSLEGGRDAETLYF	TGTGCCAGCTCTCTCGAGGGGGGGCGCGATGCAGAAACGCTGTATTTT
TRBJ2-6	TRBD1	TRBV27	few	CASSFLGQGPSGANVLTF	TGTGCCAGCAGTTTTTTGGGACAGGGCCCTTCTGGGGCCAACGTCCTGACTTTC
TRBJ1-2	NA	TRBV20-1	NA	CSAPDNLRNYGYTF	TGCAGTGCTCCGGACAACCTCCGAAACTATGGCTACACCTTC
TRBJ2-1	NA	TRBV4-3	few	CASSQDRTPGYEQFF	TGCGCCAGCAGCCAAGACCGGACTCCGGGGTACGAGCAGTTCTTC
TRBJ2-7	TRBD1	TRBV30	NA	CAWSQGQSYEQYF	TGTGCCTGGAGTCAGGGACAGTCCTACGAGCAGTACTTC
TRBJ1-2	TRBD1	TRBV19	few	CASSKGQRNGYTF	TGTGCCAGTAGTAAGGGACAGCGGAATGGCTACACCTTC